This T cell receptor (beta chain) comes out of a study of response to subunit inactivated influenza vaccine. Study-level results: That few new T cells are recruited by each seasonal influenza vaccination was the authors' suggestion.

V was clipped by 4 bases and J by 7 bases; unmatched bases: 4. CDR3 length: 14 residues. The V gene's germline CDR1 is SGHRS and CDR2 YFSETQ. TCRdb ran MiXCR on the RT-PCR reads and lists one entry per CDR3 protein. The top ten hold 10% to 15% of the sample, which has about 520,000 distinct CDR3 sequences, 6% to 9% seen once. This clonotype was seen ten or more times. Its target is not known. This chain uses TRBV5-1 with TRBJ1-6; 8 bases line up with TRBD1. This TCR derives from a man in his fifties or sixties who received an inactivated influenza vaccine. The starting material was PBMCs from blood, obtained less than 25 months after vaccination. CDR3 residues: CASSAWDRNSPLHF. The DNA of the CDR3 is TGCGCCAGCAGCGCGTGGGACAGGAATTCACCCCTCCACTTT.